What follows are 8 T cell receptor beta chains derived from one specimen sequenced in a study of T cell clonality in common variable immunodeficiency. Notes on the study in general: In common variable immunodeficiency, TCR beta chains reportedly carried fewer deletions and N-nucleotide insertions.

Generated by immunoSEQ multiplex PCR, the TCRdb table keeps only in-frame clones and is missing some. Listed for the sample are just over 15,000 clones, none seen a single time. No cognate antigen is known for these TCRs. Sequenced sample: peripheral blood mononuclear cells. Every receptor here comes from a human donor with common variable immunodeficiency.

This clone was seen repeatedly, ten times or more. Read data end 3 residues before the CDR3 end; the end is taken from the germline J gene. The rearrangement joins TRBV5-1 to TRBJ1-1; 7 positions agree with TRBD1. Trimming at V came to 4 bases and at J to 3 bases, leaving 3 bases not matched to a gene. The germline V gene has CDR1 SGHRS and CDR2 YFSETQ. This CDR3 has 13 amino acids. CDR3 protein: CASSPQGHTEAFF. The covered CDR3 bases are TGCGCCAGCAGCCCACAGGGGCACACTGAA. Together with reference TRBV5-1 and TRBJ1-1, the CDR3 gives the full variable domain: KAGVTQTPRYLIKTRGQQVTLSCSPISGHRSVSWYQQTPGQGLQFLFEYFSETQRNKGNFPGRFSGRQFSNSRSEMNVSTLELGDSALYLCASSPQGHTEAFFGQGTRLTVV.

A remark on this clone: The read ends 3 residues shy of where the CDR3 ends; the end is completed using the germline J gene. The chain recombines TRBV7-6 with TRBJ1-1; TRBD1 might be the D (5 bases). V lost 6 bases and J lost 3, with 11 bases in between. Germline V CDR1 and CDR2: SGHVS, FNYEAQ. The CDR3 loop spans 13 amino acids. This CDR3 reads CASRSIRDTEAFF. The sequenced CDR3 bases are TGTGCCAGCAGGAGTATCAGGGACACTGAA.

Points on this clone: The read gets to within 3 residues of the CDR3 end, and the germline J gene fills in the rest. The chain combines TRBV19 with TRBJ1-2; 7 nucleotides agree with TRBD1. Germline lookup yields CDR1 LNHDA and CDR2 SQIVND (reference sequence). The CDR3 is made up of 15 amino acids. V lost 3 bases, J lost 5 bases, and 9 bases stayed unmatched. This chain's CDR3 is CASSMGTALGYGYTF. The CDR3 DNA, read in part, is TGTGCCAGTAGTATGGGGACAGCCCTGGGTTATGGC.

With respect to this clone: The observed sequence ends 3 residues before the CDR3 terminus, with the missing tail filled in from the germline J gene. The chain couples TRBV19 to TRBJ2-7; D is possibly TRBD2 (6 bases). V shed 3 bases and J shed 6 bases, with 15 bases lying between them. This CDR3 comprises 14 residues. The germline V gene encodes CDR1 LNHDA and CDR2 SQIVND (reference sequence). CDR3 protein: CASSMGGADGEQYF. The covered CDR3 bases are TGTGCCAGTAGTATGGGCGGGGCGGACGGCGAG. Complete variable domain (other parts from reference TRBV19 and TRBJ2-7): DGGITQSPKYLFRKEGQNVTLSCEQNLNHDAMYWYRQDPGQGLRLIYYSQIVNDFQKGDIAEGYSVSREKKESFPLTVTSAQKNPTAFYLCASSMGGADGEQYFGPGTRLTVT.

In the case of this clone: The read is 3 residues too short to cover the CDR3 end, so that end is filled in from the germline J gene. The chain links TRBV7-3 to TRBJ2-1, with a possible D match to TRBD2 (6 bases). The germline V gene encodes CDR1 SGHTA and CDR2 FQGTGA. CDR3 length: 13 amino acids. V shed 5 bases and J shed 5 bases, with 10 bases lying between them. The covered CDR3 bases are TGTGCCAGCAGCCGGGACTGGGACAATGAG. Its translation is CASSRDWDNE. The complete CDR3 protein is CASSRDWDNEQFF.

Worth noting for this clone: The sequence runs out 3 residues before the end of the CDR3; the remainder is reconstructed from the germline J gene. This rearrangement joins TRBV6-2 or TRBV6-3 to TRBJ2-7, with a weak D call TRBD2 (6 bases). Deletions cut 9 bases from V and 1 base from J, with 16 bases between. The CDR3 runs to 14 residues. From germline, CDR1 is MNHEY and CDR2 SVGEGT. This CDR3 reads CARAAGRRSYEQYF. CDR3 bases read: TGTGCCAGGGCGGCGGGAAGGCGGTCCTACGAG.

This clone showed up just a few times. The read terminates 3 residues before the CDR3 end, so the remaining end is supplied by the germline J gene. V is TRBV18 and J is TRBJ1-6; D unclear. Germline V gene sequence: CDR1 KGHSH, CDR2 LQKENI. Trimming took 6 bases from V and 0 from J, leaving 15 bases between them. The CDR3 is 17 residues long. The CDR3 bases that were read are TGTGCCAGCTCTAGCTCCGGGTCCAGCTCCTATAATTCACCC. It translates to CASSSSGSSSYNSP. From start to end, the CDR3 is CASSSSGSSSYNSPLHF.

With respect to this clone: The read stops 3 residues short of the end of the CDR3; the missing end is completed from the germline J gene. The chain recombines TRBV5-5 with TRBJ1-2; weak D call: TRBD1 (6 bases). Germline assignment: CDR1 SGHKS and CDR2 YYEKEE (reference sequence). CDR3 length equals 12 residues. The CDR3 loop reads CASSPHRDGYTF. The sequenced part of the CDR3 DNA is TGTGCCAGCAGCCCTCACAGGGACGGC.